This T cell receptor beta chain was recovered during a study of OX40 agonist ivuxolimab in advanced cancers. The wider study: Patients with hepatocellular carcinoma, melanoma, renal cell or head and neck cancer made up the dose-escalation patients. Prior anti-PD-1, anti-PD-L1 or anti-CTLA-4 therapy was allowed; more than 30% had some. Overall study results and limits: At 0.1-3.0 mg/kg, partial responders had clonal expansion among the lowest observed.

Excluded were patients having autoimmune disease history or systemic immunosuppression. About this clone: The antigen remains unidentified.

Using immunoSEQ multiplex PCR, the repertoire was profiled, and TCRdb retains in-frame clones only, with some absent. This sample carries about 48,000 clones, about 88% of them seen once, and the ten largest clones take more than 55%. The CDR3 runs to 15 residues. Trimming pared 0 bases from V and 3 bases from J, leaving 9 bases between. Per the germline V gene, CDR1 is GTSNPN and CDR2 is SVGIG (reference sequence). The chain carries TRBV30 and TRBJ1-6; possible D gene TRBD1, 5 bases. The sequence derives from an adult with an advanced solid tumor such as melanoma, head and neck, liver or kidney cancer. The starting material was CD4+ or CD8+ T cells sorted from blood, obtained in a trial of the OX40 agonist ivuxolimab. CDR3 residues: CAWSVRDLYNSPLHF. The CDR3 DNA reads as TGTGCCTGGAGTGTACGGGACCTCTATAATTCACCCCTCCACTTT.